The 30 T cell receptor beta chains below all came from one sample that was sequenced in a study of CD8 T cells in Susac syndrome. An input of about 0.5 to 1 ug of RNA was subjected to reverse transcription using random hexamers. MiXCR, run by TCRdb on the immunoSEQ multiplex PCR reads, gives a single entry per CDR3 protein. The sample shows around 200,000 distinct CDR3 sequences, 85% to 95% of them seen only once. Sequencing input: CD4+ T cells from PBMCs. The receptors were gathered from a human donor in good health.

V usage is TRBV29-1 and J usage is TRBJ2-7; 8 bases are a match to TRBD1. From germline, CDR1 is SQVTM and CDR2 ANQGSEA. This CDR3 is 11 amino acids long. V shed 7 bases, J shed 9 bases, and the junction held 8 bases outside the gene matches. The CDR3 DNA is TGCAGCGCCCGGACAGGGTCGTTGCAGTACGTC. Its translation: CSARTGSLQYV.

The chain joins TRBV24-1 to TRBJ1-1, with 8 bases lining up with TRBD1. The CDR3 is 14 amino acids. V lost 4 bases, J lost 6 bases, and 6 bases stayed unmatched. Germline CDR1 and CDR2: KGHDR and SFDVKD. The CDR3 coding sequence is TGTGCCACCAGTGAGGCAGGGGGCCTAGCTGAAGCTTTCTTT. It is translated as CATSEAGGLAEAFF.

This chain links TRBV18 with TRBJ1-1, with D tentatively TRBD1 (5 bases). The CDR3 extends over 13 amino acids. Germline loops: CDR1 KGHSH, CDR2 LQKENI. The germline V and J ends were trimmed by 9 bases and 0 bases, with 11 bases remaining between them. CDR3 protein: CASSPTVNTEAFF. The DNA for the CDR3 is TGTGCCAGTAGTCCGACAGTGAACACTGAAGCTTTCTTT.

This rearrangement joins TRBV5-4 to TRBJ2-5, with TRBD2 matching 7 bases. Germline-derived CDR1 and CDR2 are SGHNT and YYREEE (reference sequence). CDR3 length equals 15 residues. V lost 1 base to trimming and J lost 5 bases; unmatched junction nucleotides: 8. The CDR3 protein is CASSLSGTFRETQYF. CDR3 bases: TGTGCCAGCAGCTTGAGCGGGACGTTTCGGGAGACCCAGTACTTC.

The chain's CDR3 is CASSFRGQAPYEQYF. CDR3 DNA sequence: TGTGCCAGCAGTTTCCGGGGGCAAGCTCCCTACGAGCAGTACTTC. This chain uses TRBV12-3 or TRBV12-4 with TRBJ2-7; D tentatively fits TRBD1 or TRBD2 (6 bases each). Trimming left V 3 bases short and J 2 bases short, with 14 bases between. The CDR3 extends over 15 amino acids.

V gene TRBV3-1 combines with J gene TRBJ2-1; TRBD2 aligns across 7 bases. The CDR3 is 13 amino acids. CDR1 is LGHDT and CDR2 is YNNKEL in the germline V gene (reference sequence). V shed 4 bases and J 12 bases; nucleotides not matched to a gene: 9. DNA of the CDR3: TGTGCCAGCAGCCCTATCAGGTCTAGCGGGCAGTTCTTC. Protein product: CASSPIRSSGQFF.

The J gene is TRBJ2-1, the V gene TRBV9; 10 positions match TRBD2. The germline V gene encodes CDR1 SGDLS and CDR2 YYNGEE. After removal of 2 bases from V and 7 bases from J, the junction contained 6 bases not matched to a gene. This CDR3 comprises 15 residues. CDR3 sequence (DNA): TGTGCCAGCAGCGTTACTGGGACTAGCGAGAATGAGCAGTTCTTC. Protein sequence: CASSVTGTSENEQFF.

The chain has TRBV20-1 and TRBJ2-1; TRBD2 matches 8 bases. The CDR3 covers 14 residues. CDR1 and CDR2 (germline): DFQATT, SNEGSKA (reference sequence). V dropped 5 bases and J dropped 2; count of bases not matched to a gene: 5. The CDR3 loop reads CSAVSGSTYNEQFF. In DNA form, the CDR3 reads TGCAGTGCTGTAAGCGGGAGCACCTACAATGAGCAGTTCTTC.

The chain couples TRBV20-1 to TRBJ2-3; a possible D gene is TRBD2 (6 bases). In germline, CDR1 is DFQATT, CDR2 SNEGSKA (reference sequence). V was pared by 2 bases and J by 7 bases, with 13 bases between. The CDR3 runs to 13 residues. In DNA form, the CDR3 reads TGCAGTGCTAGACTCGCGGGAACTCATACGCAGTATTTT. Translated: CSARLAGTHTQYF.

The CDR3 spells CATSTKLAGASTDTQYF. DNA of the CDR3: TGTGCCACCAGCACCAAACTCGCCGGGGCCAGCACAGATACGCAGTATTTT. This sequence joins TRBV15 and TRBJ2-3, with D tentatively TRBD1 or TRBD2 (5 bases each). The CDR3 extends over 17 amino acids. Between the trimmed V and J ends, which lost 4 bases and 0 bases, there was a span of 17 bases. Looked up from germline, CDR1 is LNHNV and CDR2 is YYDKDF (reference sequence).

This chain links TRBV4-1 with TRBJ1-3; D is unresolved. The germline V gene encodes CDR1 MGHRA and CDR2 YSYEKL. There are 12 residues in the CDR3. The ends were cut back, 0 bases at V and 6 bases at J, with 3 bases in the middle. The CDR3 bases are TGCGCCAGCAGCCAAGATTCAAACACCATATATTTT. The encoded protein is CASSQDSNTIYF.

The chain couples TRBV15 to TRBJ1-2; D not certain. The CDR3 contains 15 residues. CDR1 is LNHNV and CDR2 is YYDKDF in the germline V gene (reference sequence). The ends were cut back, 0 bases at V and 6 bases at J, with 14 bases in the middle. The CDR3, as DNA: TGTGCCACCAGCAGAGAGATTTTAGGGTATGATGGCTACACCTTC. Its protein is CATSREILGYDGYTF.

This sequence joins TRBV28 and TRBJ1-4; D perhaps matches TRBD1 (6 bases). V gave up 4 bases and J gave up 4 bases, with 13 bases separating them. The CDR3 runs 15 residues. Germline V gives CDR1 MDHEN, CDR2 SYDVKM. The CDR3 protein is CASSSRDTYNEKLFF. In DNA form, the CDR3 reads TGTGCCAGCAGTTCCCGGGACACCTATAATGAAAAACTGTTTTTT. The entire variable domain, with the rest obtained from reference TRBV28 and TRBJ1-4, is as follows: DVKVTQSSRYLVKRTGEKVFLECVQDMDHENMFWYRQDPGLGLRLIYFSYDVKMKEKGDIPEGYSVSREKKERFSLILESASTNQTSMYLCASSSRDTYNEKLFFGSGTQLSVL.

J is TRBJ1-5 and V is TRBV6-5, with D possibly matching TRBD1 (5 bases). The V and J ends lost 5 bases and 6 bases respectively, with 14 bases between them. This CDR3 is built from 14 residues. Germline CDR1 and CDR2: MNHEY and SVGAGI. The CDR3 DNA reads TGTGCCAGCAGTAAGGGACGGCGAGGTCAGCCCCAGCATTTT. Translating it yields CASSKGRRGQPQHF.

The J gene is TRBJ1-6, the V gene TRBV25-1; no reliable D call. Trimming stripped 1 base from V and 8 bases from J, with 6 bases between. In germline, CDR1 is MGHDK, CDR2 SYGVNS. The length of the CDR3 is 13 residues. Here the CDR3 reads CASSESVHSPLHF. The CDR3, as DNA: TGTGCCAGCAGTGAATCAGTGCATTCACCCCTCCACTTT.

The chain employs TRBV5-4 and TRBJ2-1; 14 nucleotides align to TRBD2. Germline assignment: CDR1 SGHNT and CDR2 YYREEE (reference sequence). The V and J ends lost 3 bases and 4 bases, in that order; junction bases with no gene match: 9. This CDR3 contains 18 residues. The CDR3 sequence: CASSSPGLAGVGYNEQFF. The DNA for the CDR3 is TGTGCCAGCAGCTCTCCGGGACTAGCGGGAGTAGGGTACAATGAGCAGTTCTTC.

The CDR3 is CASSQDVGSDEKLFF. The CDR3 DNA is TGCGCCAGCAGCCAAGATGTGGGGTCGGATGAAAAACTGTTTTTT. The gene calls are TRBV4-3 and TRBJ1-4; D is undetermined. Trimming pared 0 bases from V and 6 bases from J, leaving 11 bases between. The CDR3 is made up of 15 amino acids. Germline V gene sequence: CDR1 LGHNA, CDR2 YSLEER.

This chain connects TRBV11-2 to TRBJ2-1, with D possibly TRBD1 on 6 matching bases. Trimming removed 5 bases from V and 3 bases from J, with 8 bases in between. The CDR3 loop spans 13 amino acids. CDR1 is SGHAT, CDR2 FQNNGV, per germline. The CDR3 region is CASSADSYNEQFF. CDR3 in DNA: TGTGCCAGCAGCGCGGACAGCTACAATGAGCAGTTCTTC.

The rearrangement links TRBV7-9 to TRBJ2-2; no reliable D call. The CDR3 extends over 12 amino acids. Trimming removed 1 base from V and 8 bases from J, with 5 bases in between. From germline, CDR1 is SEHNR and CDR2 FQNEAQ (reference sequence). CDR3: CASSLELGELFF. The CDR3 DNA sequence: TGTGCCAGCAGCTTAGAGTTGGGGGAGCTGTTTTTT. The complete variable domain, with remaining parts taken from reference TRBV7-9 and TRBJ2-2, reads DTGVSQNPRHKITKRGQNVTFRCDPISEHNRLYWYRQTLGQGPEFLTYFQNEAQLEKSRLLSDRFSAERPKGSFSTLEIQRTEQGDSAMYLCASSLELGELFFGEGSRLTVL.

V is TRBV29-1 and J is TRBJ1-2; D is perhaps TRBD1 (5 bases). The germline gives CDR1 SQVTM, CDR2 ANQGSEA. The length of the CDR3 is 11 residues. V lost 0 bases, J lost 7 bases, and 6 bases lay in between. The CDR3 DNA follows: TGCAGCGTTGAAGAGGGACGTGGCTACACCTTC. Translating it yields CSVEEGRGYTF.

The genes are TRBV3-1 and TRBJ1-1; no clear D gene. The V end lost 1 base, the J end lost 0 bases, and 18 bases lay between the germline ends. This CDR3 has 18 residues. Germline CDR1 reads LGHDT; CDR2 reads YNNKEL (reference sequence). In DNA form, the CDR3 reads TGTGCCAGCAGCCAAGTTCCTCAGGTCTTTACTATGAACACTGAAGCTTTCTTT. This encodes CASSQVPQVFTMNTEAFF.

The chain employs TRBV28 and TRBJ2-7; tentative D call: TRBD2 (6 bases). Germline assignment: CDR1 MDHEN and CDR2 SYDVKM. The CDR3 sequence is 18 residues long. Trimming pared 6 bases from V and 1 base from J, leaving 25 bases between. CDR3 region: CASRSLGGVGSESYEQYV. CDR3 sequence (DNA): TGTGCCAGCAGAAGTTTGGGGGGAGTGGGAAGTGAATCCTACGAGCAGTACGTC.

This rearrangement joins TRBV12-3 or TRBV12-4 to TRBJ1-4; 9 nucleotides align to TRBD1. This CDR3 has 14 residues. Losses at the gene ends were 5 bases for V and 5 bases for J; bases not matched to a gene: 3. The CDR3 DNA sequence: TGTGCCAGCAGTCTCGGACAGGGGAATGAAAAACTGTTTTTT. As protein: CASSLGQGNEKLFF.

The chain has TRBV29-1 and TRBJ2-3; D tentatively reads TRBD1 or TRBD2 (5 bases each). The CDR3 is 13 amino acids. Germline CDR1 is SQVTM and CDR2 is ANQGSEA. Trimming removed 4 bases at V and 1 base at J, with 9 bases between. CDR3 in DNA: TGCAGCGTTGGGGACCGAGGCACAGATACGCAGTATTTT. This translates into CSVGDRGTDTQYF.

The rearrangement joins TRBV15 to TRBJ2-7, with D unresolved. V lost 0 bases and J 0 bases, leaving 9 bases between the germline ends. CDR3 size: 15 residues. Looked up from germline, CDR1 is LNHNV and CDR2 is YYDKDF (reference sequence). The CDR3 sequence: CATSRDSSDSYEQYF. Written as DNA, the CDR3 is TGTGCCACCAGCAGAGATTCCAGTGACTCCTACGAGCAGTACTTC.

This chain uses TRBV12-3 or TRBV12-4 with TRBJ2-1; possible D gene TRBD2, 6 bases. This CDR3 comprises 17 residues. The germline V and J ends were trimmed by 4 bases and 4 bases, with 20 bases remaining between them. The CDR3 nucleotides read TGTGCCAGCAGTTCTCCCTCGGGGGAGATCCCTTACAATGAGCAGTTCTTC. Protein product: CASSSPSGEIPYNEQFF.

The CDR3 DNA reads as TGCGCCAGCAGCCAAGAGGCGGGGTTAGAACAGCCCCAGCATTTT. It yields the protein CASSQEAGLEQPQHF. The chain carries TRBV4-1 and TRBJ1-5; D is unresolved. Germline loops: CDR1 MGHRA, CDR2 YSYEKL. This CDR3 is 15 amino acids long. V lost 0 bases and J 7 bases, leaving 13 bases between the germline ends.

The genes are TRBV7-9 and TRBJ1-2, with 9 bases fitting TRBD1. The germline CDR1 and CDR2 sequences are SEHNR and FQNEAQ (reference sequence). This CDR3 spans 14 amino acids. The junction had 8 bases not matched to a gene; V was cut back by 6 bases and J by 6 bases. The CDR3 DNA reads TGTGCCAGCAGGGAGGGGACAGGGTCGGATGGCTACACCTTC. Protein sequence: CASREGTGSDGYTF. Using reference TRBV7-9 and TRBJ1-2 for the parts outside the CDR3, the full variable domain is DTGVSQNPRHKITKRGQNVTFRCDPISEHNRLYWYRQTLGQGPEFLTYFQNEAQLEKSRLLSDRFSAERPKGSFSTLEIQRTEQGDSAMYLCASREGTGSDGYTFGSGTRLTVV.

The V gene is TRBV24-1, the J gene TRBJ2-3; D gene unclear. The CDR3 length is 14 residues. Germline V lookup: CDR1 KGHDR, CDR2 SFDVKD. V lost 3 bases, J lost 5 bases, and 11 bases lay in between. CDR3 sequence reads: CATSDRGTEDTQYF. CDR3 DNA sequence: TGTGCCACCAGTGATCGAGGTACCGAAGATACGCAGTATTTT.

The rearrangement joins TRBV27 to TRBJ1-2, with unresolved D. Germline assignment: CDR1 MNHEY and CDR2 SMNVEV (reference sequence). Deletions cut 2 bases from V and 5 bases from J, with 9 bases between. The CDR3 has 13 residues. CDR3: CASSLRAGYGYTF. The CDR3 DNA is TGTGCCAGCAGTTTAAGGGCAGGTTATGGCTACACCTTC.